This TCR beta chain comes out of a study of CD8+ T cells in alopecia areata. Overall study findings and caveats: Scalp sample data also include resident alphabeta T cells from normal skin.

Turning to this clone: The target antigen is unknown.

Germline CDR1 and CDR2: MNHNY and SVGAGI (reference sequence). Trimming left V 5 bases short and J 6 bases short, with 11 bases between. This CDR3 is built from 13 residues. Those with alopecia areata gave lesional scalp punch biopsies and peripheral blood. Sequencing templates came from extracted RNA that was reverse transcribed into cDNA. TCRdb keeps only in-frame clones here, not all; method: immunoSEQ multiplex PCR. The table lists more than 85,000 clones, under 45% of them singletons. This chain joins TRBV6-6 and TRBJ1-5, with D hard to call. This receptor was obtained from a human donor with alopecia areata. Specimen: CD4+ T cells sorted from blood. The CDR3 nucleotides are TGTGCCAGCAGTGAGGGAAGGAGTCAGCCCCAGCATTTT. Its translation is CASSEGRSQPQHF.